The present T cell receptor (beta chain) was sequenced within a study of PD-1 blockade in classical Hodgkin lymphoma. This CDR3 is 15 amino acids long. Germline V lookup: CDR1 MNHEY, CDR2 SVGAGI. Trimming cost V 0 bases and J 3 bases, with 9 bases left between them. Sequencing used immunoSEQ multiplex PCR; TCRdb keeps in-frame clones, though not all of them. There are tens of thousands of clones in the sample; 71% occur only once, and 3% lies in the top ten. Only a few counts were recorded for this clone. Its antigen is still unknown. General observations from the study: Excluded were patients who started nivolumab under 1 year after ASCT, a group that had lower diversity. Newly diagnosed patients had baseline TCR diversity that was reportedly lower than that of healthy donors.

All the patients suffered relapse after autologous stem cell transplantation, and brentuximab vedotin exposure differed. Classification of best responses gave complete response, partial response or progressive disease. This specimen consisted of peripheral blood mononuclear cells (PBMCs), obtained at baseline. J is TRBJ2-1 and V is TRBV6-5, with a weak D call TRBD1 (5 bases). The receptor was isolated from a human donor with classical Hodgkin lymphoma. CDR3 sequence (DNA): TGTGCCAGCAGTTACTCGGAACAGGACTACAATGAGCAGTTCTTC. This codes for CASSYSEQDYNEQFF.